Sequencing of this T cell receptor beta chain was carried out in a study of blood T cell repertoires in COVID-19. The wider study: COVID-19 samples collected from the United States, Italy and Spain covered acute and convalescent phases. T cells, B-cell-depleted T cells, or PBMCs provided the cDNA or gDNA that served as material.

Under the authors' procedure: For nucleated cells, counts were estimated from reference gene primer amplification. Clones were read by immunoSEQ multiplex PCR, and TCRdb kept only the in-frame ones, dropping some. V and J calls and clone size are those listed in that table; D and trimming were worked out from the DNA. The sample records 150,000 to 200,000 clones, about 85% being singletons. The V gene end was trimmed by 7 bases and the J gene end by 7 bases; junction bases not matched to a gene: 15. In germline, CDR1 is LNHDA, CDR2 SQIVND (reference sequence). This CDR3 contains 16 residues. V and J are TRBV19 and TRBJ1-5; 8 bases line up with TRBD1. The receptor was isolated from a woman older than 75 with acute or convalescent COVID-19. Sequenced material: peripheral blood. CDR3 sequence reads: CASTNIDRGRGQPQHF. In DNA, the CDR3 is TGTGCCAGTACGAATATCGACAGGGGAAGGGGACAGCCCCAGCATTTT. Full variable domain (remainder filled in from reference TRBV19 and TRBJ1-5): DGGITQSPKYLFRKEGQNVTLSCEQNLNHDAMYWYRQDPGQGLRLIYYSQIVNDFQKGDIAEGYSVSREKKESFPLTVTSAQKNPTAFYLCASTNIDRGRGQPQHFGDGTRLSIL.